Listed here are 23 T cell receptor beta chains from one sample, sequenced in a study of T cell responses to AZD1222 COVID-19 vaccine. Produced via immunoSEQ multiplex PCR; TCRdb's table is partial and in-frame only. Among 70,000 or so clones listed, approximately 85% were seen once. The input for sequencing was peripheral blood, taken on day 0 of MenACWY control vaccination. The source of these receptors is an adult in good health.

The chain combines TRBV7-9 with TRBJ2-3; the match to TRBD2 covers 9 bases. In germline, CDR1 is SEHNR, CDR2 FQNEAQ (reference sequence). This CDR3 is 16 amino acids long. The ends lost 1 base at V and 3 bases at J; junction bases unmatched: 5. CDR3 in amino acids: CASSLGGRAGTDTQYF. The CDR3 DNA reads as TGTGCCAGCAGCTTAGGCGGGAGGGCAGGAACAGATACGCAGTATTTT. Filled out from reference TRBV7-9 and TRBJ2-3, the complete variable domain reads DTGVSQNPRHKITKRGQNVTFRCDPISEHNRLYWYRQTLGQGPEFLTYFQNEAQLEKSRLLSDRFSAERPKGSFSTLEIQRTEQGDSAMYLCASSLGGRAGTDTQYFGPGTRLTVL.

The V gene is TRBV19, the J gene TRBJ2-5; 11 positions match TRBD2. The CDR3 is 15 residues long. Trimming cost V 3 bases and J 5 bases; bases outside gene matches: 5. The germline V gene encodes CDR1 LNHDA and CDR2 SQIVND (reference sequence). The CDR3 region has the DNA TGTGCCAGTAGTATGACTAGCGGGATGGGGGAGACCCAGTACTTC. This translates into CASSMTSGMGETQYF.

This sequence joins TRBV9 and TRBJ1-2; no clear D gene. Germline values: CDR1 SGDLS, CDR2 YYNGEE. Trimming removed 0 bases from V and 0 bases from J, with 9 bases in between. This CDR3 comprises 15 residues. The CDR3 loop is CASSVGAAPNYGYTF. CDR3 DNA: TGTGCCAGCAGCGTAGGGGCAGCTCCTAACTATGGCTACACCTTC.

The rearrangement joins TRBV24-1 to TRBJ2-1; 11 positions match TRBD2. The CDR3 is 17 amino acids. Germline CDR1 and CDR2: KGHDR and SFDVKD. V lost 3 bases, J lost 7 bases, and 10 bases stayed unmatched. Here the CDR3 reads CATSDTSGGGRRNEQFF. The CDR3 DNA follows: TGTGCCACCAGTGATACTAGCGGGGGAGGGAGGAGAAATGAGCAGTTCTTC.

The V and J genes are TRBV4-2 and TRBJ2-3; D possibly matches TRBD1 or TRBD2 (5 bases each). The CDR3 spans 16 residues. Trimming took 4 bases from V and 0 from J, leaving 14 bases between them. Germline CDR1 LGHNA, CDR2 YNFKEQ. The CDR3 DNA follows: TGTGCCAGCAGCCCCGATGGGACGCTGAGCACAGATACGCAGTATTTT. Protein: CASSPDGTLSTDTQYF.

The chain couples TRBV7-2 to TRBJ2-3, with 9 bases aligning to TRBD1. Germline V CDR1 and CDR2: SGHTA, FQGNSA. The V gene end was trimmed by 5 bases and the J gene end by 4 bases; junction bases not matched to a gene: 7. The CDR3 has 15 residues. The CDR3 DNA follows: TGTGCCAGCAGCCCACAGGGGGCGCTTCCAGATACGCAGTATTTT. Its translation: CASSPQGALPDTQYF.

The CDR3 reads CASSFRVDTEAFF. The CDR3 nucleotides read TGTGCCAGCAGCTTCCGGGTGGACACTGAAGCTTTCTTT. The chain has TRBV5-5 and TRBJ1-1; D is unresolved. The CDR3 contains 13 residues. V was shortened by 2 bases and J by 3 bases, with 8 bases between the two germline ends. Per the germline V gene, CDR1 is SGHKS and CDR2 is YYEKEE (reference sequence).

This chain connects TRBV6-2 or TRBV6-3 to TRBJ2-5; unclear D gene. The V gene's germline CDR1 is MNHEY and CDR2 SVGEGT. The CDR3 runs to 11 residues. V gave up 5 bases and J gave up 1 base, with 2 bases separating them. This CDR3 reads CASSPQETQYF. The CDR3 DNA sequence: TGTGCCAGCAGTCCCCAAGAGACCCAGTACTTC.

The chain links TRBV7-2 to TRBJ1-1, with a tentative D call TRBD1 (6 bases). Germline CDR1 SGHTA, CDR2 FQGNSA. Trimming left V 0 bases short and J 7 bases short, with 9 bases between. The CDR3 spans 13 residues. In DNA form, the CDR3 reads TGTGCCAGCAGCTTAGCTGGGGGCCTTGAAGCTTTCTTT. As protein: CASSLAGGLEAFF.

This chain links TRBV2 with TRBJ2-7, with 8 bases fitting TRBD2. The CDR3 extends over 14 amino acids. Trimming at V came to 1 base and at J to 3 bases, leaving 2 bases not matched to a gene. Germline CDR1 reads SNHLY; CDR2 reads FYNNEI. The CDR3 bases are TGTGCCAGCAGTGAAGGTAGCGGGGACTACGAGCAGTACTTC. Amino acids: CASSEGSGDYEQYF.

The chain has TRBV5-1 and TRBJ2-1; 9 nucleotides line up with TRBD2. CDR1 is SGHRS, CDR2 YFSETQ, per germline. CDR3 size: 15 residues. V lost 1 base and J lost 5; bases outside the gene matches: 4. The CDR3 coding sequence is TGCGCCAGCAGCTTGCTTAGCGGGGGAAACAATGAGCAGTTCTTC. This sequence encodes CASSLLSGGNNEQFF.

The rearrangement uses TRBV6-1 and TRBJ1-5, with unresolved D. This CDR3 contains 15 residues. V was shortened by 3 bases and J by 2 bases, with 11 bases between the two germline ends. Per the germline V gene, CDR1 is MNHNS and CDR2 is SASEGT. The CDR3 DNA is TGTGCCAGCAGTGATTATTATTTTGGCAATCAGCCCCAGCATTTT. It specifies CASSDYYFGNQPQHF.

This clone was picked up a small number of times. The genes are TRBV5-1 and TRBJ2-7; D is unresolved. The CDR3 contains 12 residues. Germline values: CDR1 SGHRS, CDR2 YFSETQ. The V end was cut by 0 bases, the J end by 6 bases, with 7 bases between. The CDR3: CASSLGMGEQYF. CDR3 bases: TGCGCCAGCAGCTTGGGGATGGGCGAGCAGTACTTC.

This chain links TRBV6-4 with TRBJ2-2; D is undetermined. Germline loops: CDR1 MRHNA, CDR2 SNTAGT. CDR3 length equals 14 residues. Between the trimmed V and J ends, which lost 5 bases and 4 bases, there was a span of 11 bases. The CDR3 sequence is CASSPLPGTGELFF. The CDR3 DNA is TGTGCCAGCAGTCCCCTCCCTGGCACCGGGGAGCTGTTTTTT.

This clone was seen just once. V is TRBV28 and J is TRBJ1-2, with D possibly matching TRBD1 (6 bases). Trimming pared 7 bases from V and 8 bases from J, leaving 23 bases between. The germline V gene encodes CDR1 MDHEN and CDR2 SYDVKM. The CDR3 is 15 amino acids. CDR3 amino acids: CASISLGGGLRGYTF. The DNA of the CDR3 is TGTGCCAGCATTTCGTTGGGCGGGGGCCTGCGGGGCTACACCTTC.

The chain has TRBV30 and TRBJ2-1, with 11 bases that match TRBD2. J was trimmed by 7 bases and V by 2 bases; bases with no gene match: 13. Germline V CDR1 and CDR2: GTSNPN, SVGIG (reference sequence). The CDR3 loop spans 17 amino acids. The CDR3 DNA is TGTGCCTGGAGTCACGGGATAGCGGGGGGGCCTAGGAATGAGCAGTTCTTC. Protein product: CAWSHGIAGGPRNEQFF.

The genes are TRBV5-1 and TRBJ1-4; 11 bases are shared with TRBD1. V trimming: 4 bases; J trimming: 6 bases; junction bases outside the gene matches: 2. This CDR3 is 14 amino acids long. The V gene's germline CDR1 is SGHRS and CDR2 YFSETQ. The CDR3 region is CASSRTGGDEKLFF. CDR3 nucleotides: TGCGCCAGCAGCAGGACAGGGGGCGATGAAAAACTGTTTTTT.

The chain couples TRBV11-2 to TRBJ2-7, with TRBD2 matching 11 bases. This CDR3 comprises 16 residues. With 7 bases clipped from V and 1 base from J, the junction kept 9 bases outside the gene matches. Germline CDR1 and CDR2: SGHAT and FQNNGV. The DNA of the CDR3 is TGTGCCAGCAACAAGGGACTAGCGGTAGGATCCTACGAGCAGTACTTC. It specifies CASNKGLAVGSYEQYF.

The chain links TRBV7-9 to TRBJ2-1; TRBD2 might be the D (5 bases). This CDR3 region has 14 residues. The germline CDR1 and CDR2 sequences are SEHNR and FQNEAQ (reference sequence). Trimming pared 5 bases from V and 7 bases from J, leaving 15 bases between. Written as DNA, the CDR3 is TGTGCCAGCAGCCCACCCCTAGCTTTGAATGAGCAGTTCTTC. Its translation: CASSPPLALNEQFF. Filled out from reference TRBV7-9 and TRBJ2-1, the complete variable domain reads DTGVSQNPRHKITKRGQNVTFRCDPISEHNRLYWYRQTLGQGPEFLTYFQNEAQLEKSRLLSDRFSAERPKGSFSTLEIQRTEQGDSAMYLCASSPPLALNEQFFGPGTRLTVL.

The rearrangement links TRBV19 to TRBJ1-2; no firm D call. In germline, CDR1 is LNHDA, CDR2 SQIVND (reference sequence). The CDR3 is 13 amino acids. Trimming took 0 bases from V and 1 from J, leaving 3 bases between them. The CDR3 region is CASSIDGNYGYTF. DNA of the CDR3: TGTGCCAGTAGTATAGACGGTAACTATGGCTACACCTTC. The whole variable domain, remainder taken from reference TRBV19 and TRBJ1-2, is DGGITQSPKYLFRKEGQNVTLSCEQNLNHDAMYWYRQDPGQGLRLIYYSQIVNDFQKGDIAEGYSVSREKKESFPLTVTSAQKNPTAFYLCASSIDGNYGYTFGSGTRLTVV.

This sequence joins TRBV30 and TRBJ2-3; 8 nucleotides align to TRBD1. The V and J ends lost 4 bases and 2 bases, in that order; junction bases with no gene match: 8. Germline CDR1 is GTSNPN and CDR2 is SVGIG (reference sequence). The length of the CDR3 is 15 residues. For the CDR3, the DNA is TGTGCCTGGACCCAGACAGGGGCCAACACAGATACGCAGTATTTT. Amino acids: CAWTQTGANTDTQYF.

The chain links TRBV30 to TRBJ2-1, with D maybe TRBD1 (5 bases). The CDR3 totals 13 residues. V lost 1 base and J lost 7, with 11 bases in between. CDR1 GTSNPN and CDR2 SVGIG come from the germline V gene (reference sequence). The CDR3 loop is CAWSDGHPNEQFF. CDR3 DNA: TGTGCCTGGAGTGATGGACATCCTAATGAGCAGTTCTTC. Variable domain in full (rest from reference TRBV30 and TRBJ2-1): SQTIHQWPATLVQPVGSPLSLECTVEGTSNPNLYWYRQAAGRGLQLLFYSVGIGQISSEVPQNLSASRPQDRQFILSSKKLLLSDSGFYLCAWSDGHPNEQFFGPGTRLTVL.

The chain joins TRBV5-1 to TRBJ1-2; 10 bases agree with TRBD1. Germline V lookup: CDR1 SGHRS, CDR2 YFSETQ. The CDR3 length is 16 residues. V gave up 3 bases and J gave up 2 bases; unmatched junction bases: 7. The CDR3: CASSSNRDRGNYGYTF. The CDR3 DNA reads TGCGCCAGCAGCTCAAATAGGGACAGGGGAAACTATGGCTACACCTTC.